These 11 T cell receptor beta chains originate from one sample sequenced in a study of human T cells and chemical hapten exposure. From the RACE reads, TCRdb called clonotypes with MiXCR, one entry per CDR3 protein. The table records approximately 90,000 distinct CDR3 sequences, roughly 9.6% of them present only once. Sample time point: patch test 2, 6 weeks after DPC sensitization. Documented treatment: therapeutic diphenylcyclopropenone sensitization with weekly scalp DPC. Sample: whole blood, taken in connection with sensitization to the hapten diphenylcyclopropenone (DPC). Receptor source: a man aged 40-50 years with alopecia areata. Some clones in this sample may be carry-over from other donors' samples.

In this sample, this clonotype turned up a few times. CDR3 DNA sequence: TGTGCCAGCTCACCACCAACCGGAACCGAGCAGTACGTC. It encodes CASSPPTGTEQYV. This chain uses TRBV18 with TRBJ2-7; unclear D gene. Germline V lookup: CDR1 KGHSH, CDR2 LQKENI. The V end was cut by 0 bases, the J end by 6 bases, with 9 bases between. This CDR3 is 13 amino acids long.

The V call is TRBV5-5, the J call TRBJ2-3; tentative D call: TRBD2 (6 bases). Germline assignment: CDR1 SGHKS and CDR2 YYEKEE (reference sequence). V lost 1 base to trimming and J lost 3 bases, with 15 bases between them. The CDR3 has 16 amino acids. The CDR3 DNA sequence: TGTGCCAGCAGCTTGACGGGAACGGGAGTGACAGATACGCAGTATTTT. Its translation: CASSLTGTGVTDTQYF.

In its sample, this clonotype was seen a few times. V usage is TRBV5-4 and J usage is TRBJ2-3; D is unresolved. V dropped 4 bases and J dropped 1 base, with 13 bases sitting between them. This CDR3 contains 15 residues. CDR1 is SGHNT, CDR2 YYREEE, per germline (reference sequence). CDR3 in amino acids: CASSLDTVRTDTQYF. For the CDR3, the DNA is TGTGCCAGCAGCCTAGACACAGTCCGCACAGATACGCAGTATTTT.

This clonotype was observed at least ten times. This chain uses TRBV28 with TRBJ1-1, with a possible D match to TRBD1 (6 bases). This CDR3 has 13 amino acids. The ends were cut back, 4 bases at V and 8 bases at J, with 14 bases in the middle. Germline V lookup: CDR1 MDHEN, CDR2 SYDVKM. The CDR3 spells CASSSTGGREAFF. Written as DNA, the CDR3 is TGTGCCAGCAGTTCCACCGGGGGGCGAGAAGCTTTCTTT.

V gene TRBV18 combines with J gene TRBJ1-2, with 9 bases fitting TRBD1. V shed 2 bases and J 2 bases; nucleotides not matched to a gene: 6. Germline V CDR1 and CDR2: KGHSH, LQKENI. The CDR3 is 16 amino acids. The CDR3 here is CASSPSEGQGNYGYTF. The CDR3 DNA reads TGTGCCAGCTCACCATCCGAGGGACAGGGAAACTATGGCTACACCTTC.

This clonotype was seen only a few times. CDR3 sequence reads: CASTIGQKETQYF. The CDR3 DNA is TGTGCCAGCACTATAGGACAGAAAGAGACCCAGTACTTC. J is TRBJ2-5 and V is TRBV2, with D possibly being TRBD1 (6 bases). Germline CDR1 is SNHLY and CDR2 is FYNNEI. The CDR3 has 13 residues. V lost 7 bases and J lost 3, with 12 bases in between.

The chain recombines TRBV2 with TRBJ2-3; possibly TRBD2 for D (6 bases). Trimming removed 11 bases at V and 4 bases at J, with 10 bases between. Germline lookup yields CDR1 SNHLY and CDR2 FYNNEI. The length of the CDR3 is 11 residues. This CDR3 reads CAYGGADTQYF. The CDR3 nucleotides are TGTGCCTACGGAGGGGCAGATACGCAGTATTTT.

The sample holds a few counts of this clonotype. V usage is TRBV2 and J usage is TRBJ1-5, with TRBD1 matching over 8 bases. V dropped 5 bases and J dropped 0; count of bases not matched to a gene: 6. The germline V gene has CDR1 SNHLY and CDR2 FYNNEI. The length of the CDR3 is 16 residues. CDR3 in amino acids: CASSWKTGDSNQPQHF. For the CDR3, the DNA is TGTGCCAGCAGTTGGAAGACAGGGGATAGCAATCAGCCCCAGCATTTT.

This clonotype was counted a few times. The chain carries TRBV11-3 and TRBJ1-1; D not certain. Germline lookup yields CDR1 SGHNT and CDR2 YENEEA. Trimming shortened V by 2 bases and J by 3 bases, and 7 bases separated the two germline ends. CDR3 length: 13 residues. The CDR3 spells CASSLSAYTEAFF. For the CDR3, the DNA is TGTGCCAGCAGCTTATCGGCATACACTGAAGCTTTCTTT.

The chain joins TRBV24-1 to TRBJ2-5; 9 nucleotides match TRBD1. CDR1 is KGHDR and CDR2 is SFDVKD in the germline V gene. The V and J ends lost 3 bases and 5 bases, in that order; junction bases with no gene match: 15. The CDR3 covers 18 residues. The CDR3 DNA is TGTGCCACCAGTGATCTGGGACAGGGAGGGAGTACGAGCGAGACCCAGTACTTC. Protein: CATSDLGQGGSTSETQYF.

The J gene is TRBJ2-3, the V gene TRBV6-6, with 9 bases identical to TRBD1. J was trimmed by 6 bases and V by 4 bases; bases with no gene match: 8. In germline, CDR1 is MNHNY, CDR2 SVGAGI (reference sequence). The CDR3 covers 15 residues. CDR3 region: CASSLRTGGRDTQYF. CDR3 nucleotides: TGTGCCAGCAGTTTAAGAACAGGGGGCAGGGATACGCAGTATTTT.